This T cell receptor beta chain was captured in a study of beta chain features in type 1 diabetes. Study background: Patients shared similar age, gender and cell yields with healthy donors.

Of note for this clone: Its antigen is still unknown.

Purities in excess of 95% were seen in all sorted populations. The authors reverse transcribed all of the isolated RNA, so sequencing captured expressed TCRB transcripts. The average read count of naive, central memory and regulatory T cell samples was approximately 3.5 million. Measured with immunoSEQ multiplex PCR; TCRdb has only the in-frame clones, and not every one. In the table there are about 650,000 clones, roughly an eighth of which are singletons. Trimming left V 4 bases short and J 4 bases short, with 13 bases between. This CDR3 has 15 residues. Germline CDR1 KGHSY, CDR2 FQNENV. General study points: Type 1 diabetes patients showed a moderate but significant shortening of TCRB CDR3s in all four CD4+ subsets. Across patients, naive, central memory and Treg TCRB repertoires exhibited apparently greater similarity than was observed across healthy donors.

This sequence was found in a man aged 25-40 years with type 1 diabetes. Sequenced material: naive CD4+ T cells from blood. V usage is TRBV16 and J usage is TRBJ2-2; perhaps TRBD1 as D (6 bases). The CDR3 coding sequence is TGTGCCAGCAGCCGAGCCCGACAGGTCACCGGGGAGCTGTTTTTT. This codes for CASSRARQVTGELFF.